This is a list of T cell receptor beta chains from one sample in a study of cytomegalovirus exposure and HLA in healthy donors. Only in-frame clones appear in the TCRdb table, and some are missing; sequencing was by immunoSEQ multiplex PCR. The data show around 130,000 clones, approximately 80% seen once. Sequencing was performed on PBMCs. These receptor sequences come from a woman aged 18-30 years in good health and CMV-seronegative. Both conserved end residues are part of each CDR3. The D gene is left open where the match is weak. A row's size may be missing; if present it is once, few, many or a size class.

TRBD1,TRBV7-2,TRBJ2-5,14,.,CASTRQGAGETQYF,TGTGCCAGCACCCGACAGGGGGCGGGTGAGACCCAGTACTTC
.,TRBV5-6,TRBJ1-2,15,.,CASSSIPRAQGGYTF,TGTGCCAGCAGCTCTATTCCCCGGGCTCAGGGAGGCTACACCTTC
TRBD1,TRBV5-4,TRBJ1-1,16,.,CASSSPLGDRVTEAFF,TGTGCCAGCAGCTCACCCTTGGGGGACAGGGTCACTGAAGCTTTCTTT
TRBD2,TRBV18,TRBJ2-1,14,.,CASSPPGTRDEQFF,TGTGCCAGCTCACCACCCGGGACTAGAGACGAGCAGTTCTTC
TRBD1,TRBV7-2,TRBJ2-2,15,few,CASSTRDRNTGELFF,TGTGCCAGCAGCACCCGGGACAGAAACACCGGGGAGCTGTTTTTT
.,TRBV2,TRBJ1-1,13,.,CASSVGEDTEAFF,TGTGCCAGCAGTGTGGGGGAGGACACTGAAGCTTTCTTT
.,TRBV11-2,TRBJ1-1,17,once,CASSLLAPGEGNTEAFF,TGTGCCAGCAGCCTCCTCGCCCCGGGTGAGGGGAACACTGAAGCTTTCTTT
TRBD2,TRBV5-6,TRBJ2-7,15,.,CASSSPSGSSYEQYF,TGTGCCAGCAGCTCACCTAGCGGAAGCTCCTACGAGCAGTACTTC
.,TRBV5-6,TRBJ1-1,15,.,CASSLVASVNTEAFF,TGTGCCAGCAGCTTGGTTGCCTCGGTGAACACTGAAGCTTTCTTT
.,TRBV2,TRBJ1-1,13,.,CASSLDWNTEAFF,TGTGCCAGCAGTCTTGACTGGAACACTGAAGCTTTCTTT
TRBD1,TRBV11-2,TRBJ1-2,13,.,CASNPGRGQGYTF,TGTGCCAGCAACCCCGGGAGGGGGCAAGGCTACACCTTC
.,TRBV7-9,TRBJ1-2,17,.,CASSLAQGRRYPYGYTF,TGTGCCAGCAGCTTAGCGCAGGGCCGTCGGTACCCCTATGGCTACACCTTC
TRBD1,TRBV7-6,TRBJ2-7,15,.,CASSQRTGGSYEQYF,TGTGCCAGCAGCCAAAGGACAGGGGGCTCCTACGAGCAGTACTTC
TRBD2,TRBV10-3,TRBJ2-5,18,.,CAISITSGQCCTQETQYF,TGTGCCATCAGCATTACTAGCGGGCAATGCTGTACCCAAGAGACCCAGTACTTC
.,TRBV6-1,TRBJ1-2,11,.,CASRQSYGYTF,TGTGCCAGCCGCCAGTCCTATGGCTACACCTTC
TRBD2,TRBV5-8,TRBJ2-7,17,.,CASSAGRGRAPVAEQYF,TGTGCCAGCAGCGCGGGGCGCGGGAGGGCCCCGGTAGCCGAGCAGTACTTC
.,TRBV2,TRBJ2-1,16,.,CASRKGADFSYNEQFF,TGTGCCAGCAGAAAAGGGGCAGATTTCTCCTACAATGAGCAGTTCTTC
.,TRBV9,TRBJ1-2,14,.,CASSVGSINYGYTF,TGTGCCAGCAGCGTCGGGTCAATTAACTATGGCTACACCTTC
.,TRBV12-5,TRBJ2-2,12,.,CASGLITGELFF,TGTGCTAGTGGATTAATAACCGGGGAGCTGTTTTTT
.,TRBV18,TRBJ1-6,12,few,CASSPRQSPLHF,TGTGCCAGCTCACCAAGACAGTCACCCCTCCACTTT
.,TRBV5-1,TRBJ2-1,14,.,CASSLAVSYNEQFF,TGCGCCAGCAGCTTAGCGGTCTCCTACAATGAGCAGTTCTTC
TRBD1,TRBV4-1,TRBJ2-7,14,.,CASSPGQGSYEQYF,TGCGCCAGCAGCCCGGGACAGGGCTCCTACGAGCAGTACTTC
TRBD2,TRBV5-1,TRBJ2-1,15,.,CASSSTSGVRGEQFF,TGCGCCAGCAGCTCGACTAGCGGGGTAAGGGGTGAGCAGTTCTTC
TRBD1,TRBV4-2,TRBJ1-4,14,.,CASSPDRGNEKLFF,TGTGCCAGCAGTCCGGACAGGGGTAATGAAAAACTGTTTTTT